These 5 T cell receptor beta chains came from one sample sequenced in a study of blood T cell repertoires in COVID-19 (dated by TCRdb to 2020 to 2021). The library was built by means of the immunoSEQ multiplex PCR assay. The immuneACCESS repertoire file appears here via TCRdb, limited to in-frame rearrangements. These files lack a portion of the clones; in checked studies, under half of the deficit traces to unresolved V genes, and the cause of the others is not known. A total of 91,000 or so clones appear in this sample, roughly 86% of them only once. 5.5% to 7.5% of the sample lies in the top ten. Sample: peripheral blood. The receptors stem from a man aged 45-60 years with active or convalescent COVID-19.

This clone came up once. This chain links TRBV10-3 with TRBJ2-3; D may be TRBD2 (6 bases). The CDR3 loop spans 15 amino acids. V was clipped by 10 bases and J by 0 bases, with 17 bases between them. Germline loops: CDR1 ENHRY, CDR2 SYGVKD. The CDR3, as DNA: TGTGCCACACGGAGGGACGGAGCTAGCACAGATACGCAGTATTTT. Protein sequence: CATRRDGASTDTQYF.

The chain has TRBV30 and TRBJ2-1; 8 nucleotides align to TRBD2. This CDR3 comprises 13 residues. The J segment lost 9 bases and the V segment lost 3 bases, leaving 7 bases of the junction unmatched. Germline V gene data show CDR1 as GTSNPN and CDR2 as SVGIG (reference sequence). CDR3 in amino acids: CAWSTGGPSEQFF. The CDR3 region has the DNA TGTGCCTGGAGCACGGGGGGGCCGAGTGAGCAGTTCTTC.

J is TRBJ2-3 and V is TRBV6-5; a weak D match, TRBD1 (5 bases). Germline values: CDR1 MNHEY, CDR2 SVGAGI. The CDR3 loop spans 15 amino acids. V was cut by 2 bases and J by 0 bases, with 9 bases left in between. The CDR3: CASSYDRPSTDTQYF. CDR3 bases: TGTGCCAGCAGTTACGACAGACCTAGCACAGATACGCAGTATTTT.

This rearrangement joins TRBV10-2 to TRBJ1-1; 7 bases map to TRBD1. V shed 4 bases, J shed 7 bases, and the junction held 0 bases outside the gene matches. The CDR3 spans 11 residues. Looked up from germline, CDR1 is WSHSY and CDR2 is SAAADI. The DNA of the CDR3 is TGCGCCAGCAGTGGGACAGGTGAAGCTTTCTTT. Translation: CASSGTGEAFF.

The CDR3, as DNA: TGTGCCAGCAGCCAAGAGGAGCGGGGCACAGATACGCAGTATTTT. Translation gives CASSQEERGTDTQYF. This chain links TRBV4-2 with TRBJ2-3; maybe TRBD2 (6 bases). CDR1 is LGHNA, CDR2 YNFKEQ, per germline. Trimming cost V 0 bases and J 1 base, with 8 bases left between them. The CDR3 totals 15 residues.